This T cell receptor beta chain appears in the sequencing data of a study of blood T cell repertoires in COVID-19. How the authors handled the data: Estimation of nucleated cell counts relied on the amplification of reference gene primers. Generated by immunoSEQ multiplex PCR, the TCRdb table keeps only in-frame clones and is missing some. V and J calls and clone size come straight from that table; D and trimming were deduced from the DNA. The sample holds approximately 200,000 clones, just under 85% seen once. This clone showed up just once. The V gene lost 4 bases and the J gene lost 0 bases, with 14 bases spanning the gap. The CDR3 totals 15 residues. In germline, CDR1 is SGHRS, CDR2 YFSETQ. Each participant's cohort was designated according to participant-reported clinical history.

This chain connects TRBV5-1 to TRBJ2-7; D not certain. The source material was PBMCs or T cells enriched from blood (not recorded which). The TCR was taken from a woman in her forties with acute COVID-19. Here the CDR3 reads CASSPRSVASYEQYF. The CDR3 DNA follows: TGCGCCAGCAGCCCTAGGAGCGTGGCCTCCTACGAGCAGTACTTC.